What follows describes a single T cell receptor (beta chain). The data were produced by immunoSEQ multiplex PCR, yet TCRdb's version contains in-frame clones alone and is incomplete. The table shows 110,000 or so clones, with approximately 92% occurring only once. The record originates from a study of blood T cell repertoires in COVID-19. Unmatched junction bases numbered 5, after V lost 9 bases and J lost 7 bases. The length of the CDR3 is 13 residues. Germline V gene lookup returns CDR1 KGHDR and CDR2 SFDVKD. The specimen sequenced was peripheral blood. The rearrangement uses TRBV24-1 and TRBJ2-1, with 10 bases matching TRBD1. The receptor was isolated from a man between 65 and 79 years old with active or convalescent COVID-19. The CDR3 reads CATAGTGANEQFF. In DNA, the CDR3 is TGTGCCACCGCGGGGACAGGGGCGAATGAGCAGTTCTTC.